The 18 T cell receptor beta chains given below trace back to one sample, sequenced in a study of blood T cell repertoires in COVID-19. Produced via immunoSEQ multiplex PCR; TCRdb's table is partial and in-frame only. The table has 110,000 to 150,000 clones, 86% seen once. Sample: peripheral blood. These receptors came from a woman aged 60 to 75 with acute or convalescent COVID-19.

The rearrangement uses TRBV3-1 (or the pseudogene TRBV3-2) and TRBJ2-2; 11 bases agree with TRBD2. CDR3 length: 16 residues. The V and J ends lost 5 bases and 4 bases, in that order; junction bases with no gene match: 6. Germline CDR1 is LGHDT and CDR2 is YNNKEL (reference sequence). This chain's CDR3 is CASSVSGGALTGELFF. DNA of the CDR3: TGTGCCAGCAGCGTTAGCGGGGGGGCCCTCACCGGGGAGCTGTTTTTT.

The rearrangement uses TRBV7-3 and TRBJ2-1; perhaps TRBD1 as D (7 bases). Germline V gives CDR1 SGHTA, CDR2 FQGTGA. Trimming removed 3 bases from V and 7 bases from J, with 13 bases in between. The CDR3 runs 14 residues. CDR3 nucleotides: TGTGCCAGCAGCTTCGGAGGGGGCGGTAATGAGCAGTTCTTC. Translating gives CASSFGGGGNEQFF.

CDR3 in amino acids: CASSPQGFYGYTF. In DNA, the CDR3 is TGTGCCAGCAGTCCCCAGGGGTTCTATGGCTACACCTTC. The rearrangement links TRBV12-3 or TRBV12-4 to TRBJ1-2; D possibly corresponds to TRBD1 (6 bases). V was pared by 5 bases and J by 4 bases, with 11 bases between. The CDR3 runs 13 residues.

This CDR3 is CATSDTGTGDPGELFF. The DNA of the CDR3 is TGTGCCACCAGTGACACCGGGACAGGGGATCCCGGGGAGCTGTTTTTT. The chain links TRBV24-1 to TRBJ2-2; the match to TRBD1 covers 10 bases. The J segment lost 6 bases and the V segment lost 4 bases, leaving 7 bases of the junction unmatched. The germline CDR1 and CDR2 sequences are KGHDR and SFDVKD. This CDR3 is built from 16 residues.

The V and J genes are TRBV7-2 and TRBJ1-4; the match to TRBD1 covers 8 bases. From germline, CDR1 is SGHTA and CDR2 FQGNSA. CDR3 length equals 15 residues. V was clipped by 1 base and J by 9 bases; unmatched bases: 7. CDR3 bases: TGTGCCAGCAGCTTAGGTGGCAGGGGGCTGAAAAAACTGTTTTTT. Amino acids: CASSLGGRGLKKLFF.

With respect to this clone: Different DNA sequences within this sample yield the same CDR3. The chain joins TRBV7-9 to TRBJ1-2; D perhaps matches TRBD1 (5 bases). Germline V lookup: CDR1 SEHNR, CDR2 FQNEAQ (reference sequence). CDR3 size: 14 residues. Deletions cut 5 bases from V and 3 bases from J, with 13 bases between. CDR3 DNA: TGTGCCAGCAGCCGAGGGGAGGGACACTATGGCTACACCTTC. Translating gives CASSRGEGHYGYTF.

The CDR3 DNA reads as TGTGCCAGCAGCCCCCGCAGGGTTCTTGACACCGGGGAGCTGTTTTTT. It specifies CASSPRRVLDTGELFF. V gene TRBV7-3 combines with J gene TRBJ2-2; a possible D gene is TRBD1 (5 bases). The CDR3 loop spans 16 amino acids. CDR1 and CDR2 from the germline V gene are SGHTA and FQGTGA. Trimming cost V 5 bases and J 3 bases, with 16 bases left between them.

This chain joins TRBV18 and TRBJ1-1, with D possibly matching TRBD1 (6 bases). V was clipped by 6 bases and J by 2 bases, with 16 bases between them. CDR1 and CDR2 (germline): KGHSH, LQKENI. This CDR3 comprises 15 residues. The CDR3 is CASSLRGQLNTEAFF. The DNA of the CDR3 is TGTGCCAGCTCCTTGCGCGGACAGCTCAACACTGAAGCTTTCTTT. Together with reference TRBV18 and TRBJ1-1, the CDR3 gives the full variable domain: NAGVMQNPRHLVRRRGQEARLRCSPMKGHSHVYWYRQLPEEGLKFMVYLQKENIIDESGMPKERFSAEFPKEGPSILRIQQVVRGDSAAYFCASSLRGQLNTEAFFGQGTRLTVV.

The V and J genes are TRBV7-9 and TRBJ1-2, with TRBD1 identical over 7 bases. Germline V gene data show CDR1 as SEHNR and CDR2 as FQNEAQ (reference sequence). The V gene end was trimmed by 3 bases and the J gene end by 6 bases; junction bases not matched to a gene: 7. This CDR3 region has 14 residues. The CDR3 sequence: CASSFRQGWDGYTF. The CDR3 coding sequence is TGTGCCAGCAGCTTCCGACAGGGCTGGGATGGCTACACCTTC.

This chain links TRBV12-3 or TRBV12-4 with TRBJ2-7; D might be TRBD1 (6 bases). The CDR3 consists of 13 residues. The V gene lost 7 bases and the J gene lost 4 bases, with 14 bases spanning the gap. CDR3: CASKAPGAYEQYF. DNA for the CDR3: TGTGCCAGCAAGGCTCCAGGGGCTTACGAGCAGTACTTC.

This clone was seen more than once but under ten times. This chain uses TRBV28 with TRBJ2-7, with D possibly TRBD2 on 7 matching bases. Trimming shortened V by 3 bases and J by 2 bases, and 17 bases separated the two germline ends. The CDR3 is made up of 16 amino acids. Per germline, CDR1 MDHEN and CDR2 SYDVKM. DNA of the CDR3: TGTGCCAGCAGTTTGAACGGGGGGCGCGGGGCCTACGAGCAGTACTTC. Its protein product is CASSLNGGRGAYEQYF. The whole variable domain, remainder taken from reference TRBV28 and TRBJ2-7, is DVKVTQSSRYLVKRTGEKVFLECVQDMDHENMFWYRQDPGLGLRLIYFSYDVKMKEKGDIPEGYSVSREKKERFSLILESASTNQTSMYLCASSLNGGRGAYEQYFGPGTRLTVT.

CDR3 protein: CASSDCFGTEDLSGNTIYF. The CDR3 region has the DNA TGTGCCAGCAGTGACTGTTTTGGGACAGAAGACCTCTCTGGAAACACCATATATTTT. The chain carries TRBV6-4 and TRBJ1-3; 7 bases line up with TRBD1. The J segment lost 0 bases and the V segment lost 1 base, leaving 12 bases of the junction unmatched. There are 19 residues in the CDR3. The V gene's germline CDR1 is MRHNA and CDR2 SNTAGT.

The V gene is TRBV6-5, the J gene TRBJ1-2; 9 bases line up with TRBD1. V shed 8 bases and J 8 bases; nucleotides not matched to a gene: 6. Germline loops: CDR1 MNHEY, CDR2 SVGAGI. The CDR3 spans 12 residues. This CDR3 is CASSTGGRGYTF. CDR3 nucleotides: TGTGCCAGCTCGACAGGGGGTAGAGGCTACACCTTC.

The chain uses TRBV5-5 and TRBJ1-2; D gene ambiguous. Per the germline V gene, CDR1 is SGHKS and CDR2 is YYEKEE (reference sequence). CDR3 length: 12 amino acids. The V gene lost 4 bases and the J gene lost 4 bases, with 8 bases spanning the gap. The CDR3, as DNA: TGTGCCAGCAGCGCGGGGTTCTATGGCTACACCTTC. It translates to CASSAGFYGYTF. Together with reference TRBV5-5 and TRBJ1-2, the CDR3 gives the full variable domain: DAGVTQSPTHLIKTRGQQVTLRCSPISGHKSVSWYQQVLGQGPQFIFQYYEKEERGRGNFPDRFSARQFPNYSSELNVNALLLGDSALYLCASSAGFYGYTFGSGTRLTVV.

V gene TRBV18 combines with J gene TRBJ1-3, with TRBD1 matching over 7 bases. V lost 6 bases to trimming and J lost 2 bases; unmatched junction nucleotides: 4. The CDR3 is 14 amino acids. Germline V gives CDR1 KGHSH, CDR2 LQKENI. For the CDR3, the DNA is TGTGCCAGCTCTGAAACAGGGGCTGGAAACACCATATATTTT. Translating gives CASSETGAGNTIYF.

This CDR3 is CASSPLTTSYGYTF. The CDR3 nucleotides are TGTGCCAGCAGCCCGCTGACTACTTCCTATGGCTACACCTTC. This rearrangement joins TRBV27 to TRBJ1-2; D gene uncertain. Germline loops: CDR1 MNHEY, CDR2 SMNVEV (reference sequence). With 6 bases removed from V and 4 bases from J, the gap between germline ends came to 15 bases. The CDR3 is 14 residues long.

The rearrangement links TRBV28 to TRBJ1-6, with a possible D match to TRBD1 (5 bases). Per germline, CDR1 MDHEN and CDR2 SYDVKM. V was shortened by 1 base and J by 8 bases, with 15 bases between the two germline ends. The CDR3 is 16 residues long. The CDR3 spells CASSLSQGRGYSPLHF. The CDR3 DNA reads TGTGCCAGCAGTTTATCCCAGGGTCGCGGTTATTCACCCCTCCACTTT.

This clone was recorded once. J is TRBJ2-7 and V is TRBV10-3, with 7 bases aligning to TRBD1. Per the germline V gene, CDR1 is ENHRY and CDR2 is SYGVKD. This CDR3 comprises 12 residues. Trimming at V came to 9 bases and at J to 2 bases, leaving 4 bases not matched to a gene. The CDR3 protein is CAMGDSAYEQYF. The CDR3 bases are TGTGCCATGGGGGACAGCGCCTACGAGCAGTACTTC.